The 22 T cell receptor beta chains in this list originate from one sample, sequenced in a study of blood T cell repertoires in COVID-19. This table comes from immunoSEQ multiplex PCR, and its TCRdb copy is limited to in-frame clones, with some not included. The sample records some 340,000 clones, roughly 86% being singletons. Specimen: PBMCs or T cells enriched from blood (not recorded which). The receptor source for this set is a woman between 25 and 40 years old who had recovered from COVID-19.

The chain couples TRBV4-2 to TRBJ2-1; D perhaps matches TRBD2 (6 bases). From germline, CDR1 is LGHNA and CDR2 YNFKEQ. Deletions cut 3 bases from V and 8 bases from J, with 11 bases between. The CDR3 is made up of 13 amino acids. In nucleotides, the CDR3 is TGTGCCAGCAGCCAGACTGGGGGGTATGAGCAGTTCTTC. Translating it yields CASSQTGGYEQFF.

Details on this clone: Other nucleotide sequences from this sample produce the same CDR3. The V call is TRBV10-2, the J call TRBJ2-7; a possible D gene is TRBD2 (5 bases). The germline CDR1 and CDR2 sequences are WSHSY and SAAADI. This CDR3 has 11 amino acids. V shed 6 bases and J shed 3 bases, with 6 bases lying between them. CDR3 DNA: TGCGCCAGCAGAGACTACTACGAGCAGTACTTC. Translating gives CASRDYYEQYF.

The rearrangement joins TRBV15 to TRBJ1-2, with 7 bases lining up with TRBD1. Trimming took 6 bases from V and 8 from J; bases not matched to a gene: 9. Per germline, CDR1 LNHNV and CDR2 YYDKDF (reference sequence). The CDR3 covers 13 residues. CDR3 loop: CATSLTQGEGYTF. The CDR3 nucleotides are TGTGCCACCAGTCTAACGCAGGGGGAAGGCTACACCTTC.

The chain is built from TRBV2 and TRBJ1-2; 8 bases match TRBD1. Looked up from germline, CDR1 is SNHLY and CDR2 is FYNNEI. The trim removed 9 bases at V and 4 bases at J, leaving 10 bases unmatched. CDR3 length: 14 residues. The CDR3 DNA reads TGTGCCAGGGGCGGACAGGGAGTTGTCTATGGCTACACCTTC. Translated, it gives CARGGQGVVYGYTF.

The J gene is TRBJ2-7, the V gene TRBV7-9; 8 bases are shared with TRBD1. CDR3 length: 12 residues. Germline V gene lookup returns CDR1 SEHNR and CDR2 FQNEAQ (reference sequence). The V segment lost 1 base and the J segment 10 bases; nucleotides outside the gene matches: 3. CDR3 protein: CASSLDQGAQYF. CDR3 coding DNA: TGTGCCAGCAGCTTAGATCAGGGGGCACAGTACTTC. Together with reference TRBV7-9 and TRBJ2-7, the CDR3 gives the full variable domain: DTGVSQNPRHKITKRGQNVTFRCDPISEHNRLYWYRQTLGQGPEFLTYFQNEAQLEKSRLLSDRFSAERPKGSFSTLEIQRTEQGDSAMYLCASSLDQGAQYFGPGTRLTVT.

This rearrangement joins TRBV29-1 to TRBJ2-1, with 8 bases aligning to TRBD1. The V gene end was trimmed by 7 bases and the J gene end by 7 bases; junction bases not matched to a gene: 12. Germline values: CDR1 SQVTM, CDR2 ANQGSEA. This CDR3 comprises 14 residues. The CDR3 DNA reads as TGCAGCGCCCTGATGGACAGGGAAGGGAATGAGCAGTTCTTC. Protein sequence: CSALMDREGNEQFF.

V gene TRBV7-9 combines with J gene TRBJ1-1; TRBD1 matches 8 bases. The CDR3 runs 13 residues. The junction had 4 bases not matched to a gene; V was cut back by 7 bases and J by 3 bases. From germline, CDR1 is SEHNR and CDR2 FQNEAQ (reference sequence). The CDR3 reads CASTAQGDTEAFF. The CDR3 DNA reads TGTGCCAGCACCGCACAGGGGGACACTGAAGCTTTCTTT.

The genes are TRBV28 and TRBJ1-5; no reliable D call. CDR1 is MDHEN, CDR2 SYDVKM, per germline. The CDR3 loop spans 13 amino acids. V was cut by 6 bases and J by 3 bases, with 9 bases left in between. The CDR3, as DNA: TGTGCCAGCAGACGGAGATTCAATCAGCCCCAGCATTTT. This gives the protein CASRRRFNQPQHF.

The CDR3 nucleotides are TGCGCCAGCGGATACTACAGGGTAAGAGATCCCGGGCCTGAAGCTTTCTTT. It translates to CASGYYRVRDPGPEAFF. V gene TRBV5-1 combines with J gene TRBJ1-1; tentatively, D is TRBD1 (6 bases). The ends were cut back, 7 bases at V and 6 bases at J, with 28 bases in the middle. This CDR3 has 17 residues. Germline values: CDR1 SGHRS, CDR2 YFSETQ.

The chain combines TRBV5-1 with TRBJ2-7; 10 bases are a match to TRBD2. V was pared by 0 bases and J by 0 bases, with 9 bases of the junction left unmatched. Germline V gene sequence: CDR1 SGHRS, CDR2 YFSETQ. The CDR3 is 18 amino acids. The CDR3 loop reads CASSLASSGSLLSYEQYF. CDR3 in DNA: TGCGCCAGCAGCTTGGCCTCTAGCGGGAGCCTCCTCTCCTACGAGCAGTACTTC.

The CDR3 loop is CAARTGMGELFF. In DNA form, the CDR3 reads TGTGCCGCAAGGACAGGGATGGGGGAGCTGTTTTTT. The chain is built from TRBV7-9 and TRBJ2-2; 8 bases are a match to TRBD1. Germline trimming cut 11 bases from V and 8 bases from J; bases unmatched to any gene: 7. CDR3 length: 12 residues. CDR1 is SEHNR and CDR2 is FQNEAQ in the germline V gene (reference sequence).

V gene TRBV27 combines with J gene TRBJ2-1; D might be TRBD1 (6 bases). The CDR3 contains 17 residues. Trimming removed 2 bases from V and 8 bases from J, with 22 bases in between. Germline CDR1 and CDR2: MNHEY and SMNVEV (reference sequence). CDR3 sequence reads: CASSLRAQGSLVDEQFF. The CDR3 nucleotides read TGTGCCAGCAGTTTACGGGCCCAGGGGAGTCTCGTGGATGAGCAGTTCTTC.

CDR3 in DNA: TGTGCCTGGAGTTTGGGACAGCGAAATGGCTACACCTTC. Translated, it gives CAWSLGQRNGYTF. The rearrangement joins TRBV30 to TRBJ1-2; TRBD1 matches 7 bases. The CDR3 length is 13 residues. CDR1 and CDR2 from the germline V gene are GTSNPN and SVGIG (reference sequence). With 2 bases clipped from V and 6 bases from J, the junction kept 6 bases outside the gene matches.

The chain uses TRBV3-1 (or the pseudogene TRBV3-2) and TRBJ1-4; the D gene is possibly TRBD1 (5 bases). Germline CDR1 LGHDT, CDR2 YNNKEL (reference sequence). This CDR3 spans 16 amino acids. V gave up 4 bases and J gave up 5 bases, with 17 bases separating them. The chain's CDR3 is CASSPRGQGANEKLFF. CDR3 sequence (DNA): TGTGCCAGCAGCCCGCGGGGTCAGGGCGCCAATGAAAAACTGTTTTTT.

V and J are TRBV24-1 and TRBJ2-1; D possibly corresponds to TRBD2 (5 bases). The CDR3 extends over 15 amino acids. Germline V CDR1 and CDR2: KGHDR, SFDVKD. Trimming shortened V by 4 bases and J by 2 bases, and 11 bases separated the two germline ends. The CDR3 sequence is CATSESGYAYNEQFF. The CDR3 DNA is TGTGCCACCAGTGAATCGGGGTACGCCTACAATGAGCAGTTCTTC.

The V gene is TRBV6-4, the J gene TRBJ2-2; a weak D match, TRBD1 (5 bases). Per germline, CDR1 MRHNA and CDR2 SNTAGT. The CDR3 runs to 14 residues. V shed 2 bases and J shed 6 bases, with 10 bases lying between them. CDR3 sequence: CASSDIQGSGELFF. The CDR3 nucleotides are TGTGCCAGCAGTGACATTCAGGGCTCCGGGGAGCTGTTTTTT.

CDR3 residues: CASSQEWANYEQYF. The DNA of the CDR3 is TGCGCCAGCAGCCAAGAATGGGCCAACTACGAGCAGTACTTC. The chain uses TRBV4-3 and TRBJ2-7; D gene unclear. Trimming cost V 0 bases and J 3 bases, with 9 bases left between them. CDR1 is LGHNA and CDR2 is YSLEER in the germline V gene. This CDR3 contains 14 residues.

This clone was recorded once. The chain joins TRBV13 to TRBJ2-2; perhaps TRBD1 as D (6 bases). The CDR3 consists of 16 residues. V lost 0 bases, J lost 5 bases, and 13 bases lay in between. Germline V gene sequence: CDR1 PRHDT, CDR2 FYEKMQ (reference sequence). CDR3 sequence reads: CASSLGRRGRTGELFF. CDR3 coding DNA: TGTGCCAGCAGCTTAGGGCGCAGGGGTCGAACCGGGGAGCTGTTTTTT.

In this sample, this clone turned up once. This chain joins TRBV6-1 and TRBJ1-2; 9 nucleotides align to TRBD1. V was clipped by 2 bases and J by 6 bases; unmatched bases: 7. Looked up from germline, CDR1 is MNHNS and CDR2 is SASEGT. This CDR3 comprises 15 residues. CDR3 sequence reads: CASSERRTGVDGYTF. The CDR3 nucleotides read TGTGCCAGCAGTGAAAGGAGGACAGGGGTCGATGGCTACACCTTC.

The chain has TRBV4-1 and TRBJ2-7; TRBD1 is a possible D gene (6 bases). Germline V CDR1 and CDR2: MGHRA, YSYEKL. The CDR3 covers 16 residues. V was clipped by 0 bases and J by 3 bases, with 15 bases between them. CDR3 sequence reads: CASSQDVRGIFYEQYF. The CDR3 bases are TGCGCCAGCAGCCAAGATGTCAGGGGCATCTTCTACGAGCAGTACTTC.

Here the CDR3 DNA reads TGTGCCAGCAGTGAAGAGGGCCAGGGGGTTCAGCCCCAGCATTTT. Translated, it gives CASSEEGQGVQPQHF. The V gene is TRBV2, the J gene TRBJ1-5, with 7 bases fitting TRBD1. Germline-derived CDR1 and CDR2 are SNHLY and FYNNEI. This CDR3 spans 15 amino acids. The trim removed 1 base at V and 6 bases at J, leaving 6 bases unmatched.

The rearrangement links TRBV25-1 to TRBJ1-1; 7 positions agree with TRBD1. V was pared by 5 bases and J by 1 base, with 7 bases of the junction left unmatched. The V gene's germline CDR1 is MGHDK and CDR2 SYGVNS. This CDR3 is built from 15 residues. The CDR3 DNA reads as TGTGCCAGCAGTCCCCACCGGGACAGGAACACTGAAGCTTTCTTT. It specifies CASSPHRDRNTEAFF. Supplemented by reference TRBV25-1 and TRBJ1-1, the full variable domain reads EADIYQTPRYLVIGTGKKITLECSQTMGHDKMYWYQQDPGMELHLIHYSYGVNSTEKGDLSSESTVSRIRTEHFPLTLESARPSHTSQYLCASSPHRDRNTEAFFGQGTRLTVV.